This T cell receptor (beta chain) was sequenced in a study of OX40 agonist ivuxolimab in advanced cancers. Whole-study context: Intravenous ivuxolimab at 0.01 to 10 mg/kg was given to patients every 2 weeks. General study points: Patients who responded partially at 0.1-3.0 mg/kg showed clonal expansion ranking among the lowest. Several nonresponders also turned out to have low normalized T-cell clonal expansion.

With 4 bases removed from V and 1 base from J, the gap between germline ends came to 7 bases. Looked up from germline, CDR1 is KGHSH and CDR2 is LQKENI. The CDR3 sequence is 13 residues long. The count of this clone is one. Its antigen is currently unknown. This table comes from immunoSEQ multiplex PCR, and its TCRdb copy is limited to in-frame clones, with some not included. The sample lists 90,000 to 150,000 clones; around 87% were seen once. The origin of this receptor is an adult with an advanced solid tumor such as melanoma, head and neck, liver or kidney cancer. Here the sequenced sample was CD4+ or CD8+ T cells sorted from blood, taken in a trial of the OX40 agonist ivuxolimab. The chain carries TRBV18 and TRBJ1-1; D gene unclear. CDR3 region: CASSRGRNTEAFF. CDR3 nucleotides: TGTGCCAGCTCACGTGGCAGGAACACTGAAGCTTTCTTT.